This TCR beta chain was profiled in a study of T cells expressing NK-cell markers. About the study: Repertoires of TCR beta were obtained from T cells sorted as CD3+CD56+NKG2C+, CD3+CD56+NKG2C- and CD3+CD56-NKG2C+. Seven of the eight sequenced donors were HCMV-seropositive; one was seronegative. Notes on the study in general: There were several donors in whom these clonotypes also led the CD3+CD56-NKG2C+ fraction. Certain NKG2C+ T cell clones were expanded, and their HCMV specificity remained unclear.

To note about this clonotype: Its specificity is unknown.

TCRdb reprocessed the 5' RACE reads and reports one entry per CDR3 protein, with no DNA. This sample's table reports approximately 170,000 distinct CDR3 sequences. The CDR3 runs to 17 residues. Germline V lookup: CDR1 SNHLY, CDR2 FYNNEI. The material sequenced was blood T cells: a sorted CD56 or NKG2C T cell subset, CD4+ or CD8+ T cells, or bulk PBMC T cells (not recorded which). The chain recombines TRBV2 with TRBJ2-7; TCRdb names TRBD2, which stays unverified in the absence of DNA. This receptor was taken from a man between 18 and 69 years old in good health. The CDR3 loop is CASSEAVFTGEGYEQYF.